These 20 T cell receptor beta chains originate from one sample sequenced in a study of OX40 agonist ivuxolimab in advanced cancers. TCRdb's copy holds only in-frame clones and misses some; the assay was immunoSEQ multiplex PCR. The sample lists about 60,000 clones, over 80% seen once, with 2.5% to 3% in the top ten. The sample in question was CD4+ or CD8+ T cells sorted from blood, obtained in a trial of the OX40 agonist ivuxolimab. The receptors derive from an adult with an advanced solid tumor such as melanoma, head and neck, liver or kidney cancer.

The chain has TRBV7-6 and TRBJ2-5, with D perhaps TRBD2 (6 bases). The germline V gene has CDR1 SGHVS and CDR2 FNYEAQ. Trimming removed 1 base from V and 5 bases from J, with 11 bases in between. The CDR3 loop spans 14 amino acids. The CDR3 bases are TGTGCCAGCAGCTTAGGTGGGGCGGGGGAGACCCAGTACTTC. Amino acid sequence: CASSLGGAGETQYF. The full variable domain, its missing parts supplied by reference TRBV7-6 and TRBJ2-5, is GAGVSQSPRYKVTKRGQDVALRCDPISGHVSLYWYRQALGQGPEFLTYFNYEAQQDKSGLPNDRFSAERPEGSISTLTIQRTEQRDSAMYRCASSLGGAGETQYFGPGTRLLVL.

This clone has only a few counts. The chain carries TRBV28 and TRBJ1-3; 8 positions match TRBD1. J was trimmed by 8 bases and V by 5 bases; bases with no gene match: 8. The CDR3 is made up of 14 amino acids. Germline assignment: CDR1 MDHEN and CDR2 SYDVKM. The CDR3 region is CASSDRGVRDTIYF. The DNA of the CDR3 is TGTGCCAGCAGTGACAGGGGTGTACGGGACACCATATATTTT.

CDR3 nucleotides: TGTGCCAGCAGCAAGACTACGACAGGTGATACGCAGTATTTT. Protein: CASSKTTTGDTQYF. The V gene is TRBV9, the J gene TRBJ2-3, with D tentatively TRBD1 (6 bases). Trimming left V 4 bases short and J 6 bases short, with 15 bases between. The germline CDR1 and CDR2 sequences are SGDLS and YYNGEE. The CDR3 sequence is 14 residues long.

The chain joins TRBV11-2 to TRBJ2-7; D perhaps matches TRBD1 (5 bases). The germline CDR1 and CDR2 sequences are SGHAT and FQNNGV. The CDR3 sequence is 14 residues long. V was trimmed by 1 base and J by 1 base, leaving 8 bases between them. CDR3 sequence (DNA): TGTGCCAGCAGCTTAGGCAGGGCTTCCTACGAGCAGTACTTC. It encodes CASSLGRASYEQYF.

The J gene is TRBJ2-2, the V gene TRBV6-4, with 9 bases identical to TRBD2. J lost 6 bases, V lost 4 bases, and 0 bases had no gene match. Germline CDR1 reads MRHNA; CDR2 reads SNTAGT. This CDR3 contains 13 residues. CDR3 region: CASSGTSAGELFF. CDR3 nucleotides: TGTGCCAGCAGTGGGACTAGCGCCGGGGAGCTGTTTTTT.

This clone occurred a few times. This sequence joins TRBV5-1 and TRBJ2-3, with 11 bases lining up with TRBD2. V lost 5 bases to trimming and J lost 3 bases; unmatched junction nucleotides: 8. Germline lookup yields CDR1 SGHRS and CDR2 YFSETQ. The CDR3 spans 16 residues. The CDR3 DNA reads TGCGCCAGCAGTCCCGGGACTAGCGGAGAAACAGATACGCAGTATTTT. It encodes CASSPGTSGETDTQYF.

The chain carries TRBV5-8 and TRBJ2-7; no firm D call. This CDR3 has 11 amino acids. V was shortened by 0 bases and J by 4 bases, with 2 bases between the two germline ends. Germline V gives CDR1 SGHTS, CDR2 YDEGEE. This CDR3 is CASSLEYEQYF. In nucleotides, the CDR3 is TGTGCCAGCAGCTTGGAATACGAGCAGTACTTC.

This rearrangement joins TRBV5-1 to TRBJ2-1; 16 bases are a match to TRBD2. V trimming: 0 bases; J trimming: 2 bases; junction bases outside the gene matches: 2. The CDR3 runs to 18 residues. Germline V gives CDR1 SGHRS, CDR2 YFSETQ. The CDR3 loop is CASSLAGTSGRAYNEQFF. Here the CDR3 DNA reads TGCGCCAGCAGCTTGGCTGGGACTAGCGGGAGGGCCTACAATGAGCAGTTCTTC.

The J gene is TRBJ2-7, the V gene TRBV2; D is uncertain. The length of the CDR3 is 10 residues. V lost 5 bases and J 5 bases, leaving 4 bases between the germline ends. CDR1 SNHLY and CDR2 FYNNEI come from the germline V gene. CDR3 in DNA: TGTGCCAGCAGTATAAACGAGCAGTACTTC. Its translation is CASSINEQYF.

The rearrangement joins TRBV30 to TRBJ2-3; D might be TRBD1 or TRBD2, each matching 5 bases. The CDR3 runs 15 residues. V was shortened by 3 bases and J by 0 bases, with 13 bases between the two germline ends. Germline-derived CDR1 and CDR2 are GTSNPN and SVGIG (reference sequence). The CDR3 protein is CAWRLAGTSTDTQYF. Here the CDR3 DNA reads TGTGCCTGGAGGCTGGCAGGGACGAGCACAGATACGCAGTATTTT.

This sequence joins TRBV7-2 and TRBJ2-7; 11 bases are shared with TRBD1. This CDR3 contains 14 residues. Germline V gene data show CDR1 as SGHTA and CDR2 as FQGNSA. Trimming cost V 5 bases and J 3 bases; bases outside gene matches: 3. The CDR3 region has the DNA TGTGCCAGCAGCCGGGACAGGGGGGGCTACGAGCAGTACTTC. Protein sequence: CASSRDRGGYEQYF.

V usage is TRBV15 and J usage is TRBJ2-2, with 11 bases aligning to TRBD1. This CDR3 is 14 amino acids long. Trimming at V came to 8 bases and at J to 5 bases, leaving 4 bases not matched to a gene. CDR1 is LNHNV and CDR2 is YYDKDF in the germline V gene (reference sequence). In nucleotides, the CDR3 is TGTGCCACCGGAAGGGACAGGGGGACCGGGGAGCTGTTTTTT. Encoded protein: CATGRDRGTGELFF. Variable domain in full (rest from reference TRBV15 and TRBJ2-2): DAMVIQNPRYQVTQFGKPVTLSCSQTLNHNVMYWYQQKSSQAPKLLFHYYDKDFNNEADTPDNFQSRRPNTSFCFLDIRSPGLGDTAMYLCATGRDRGTGELFFGEGSRLTVL.

The chain recombines TRBV10-3 with TRBJ2-1; D might be TRBD2 (5 bases). The CDR3 is 14 residues long. Germline CDR1 reads ENHRY; CDR2 reads SYGVKD. Trimming shortened V by 6 bases and J by 6 bases, and 15 bases separated the two germline ends. CDR3 nucleotide sequence: TGTGCCATCAGCCTAACCCCGGACTTCAATGAGCAGTTCTTC. Amino acid sequence: CAISLTPDFNEQFF.

The rearrangement joins TRBV2 to TRBJ2-7, with 10 bases fitting TRBD2. With 6 bases clipped from V and 0 bases from J, the junction kept 5 bases outside the gene matches. The germline CDR1 and CDR2 sequences are SNHLY and FYNNEI. CDR3 length: 15 amino acids. The CDR3 DNA follows: TGTGCCAGCAGCAAAAGCGGGAGGGACTCCTACGAGCAGTACTTC. Residues: CASSKSGRDSYEQYF.

This clone has more than one count but fewer than ten. The chain is built from TRBV5-5 and TRBJ1-3, with D uncertain. Germline V gene sequence: CDR1 SGHKS, CDR2 YYEKEE (reference sequence). The CDR3 is 15 residues long. The V end was cut by 4 bases, the J end by 3 bases, with 14 bases between. The CDR3 DNA sequence: TGTGCCAGCAGCCGCAATTCTGAGGTTGGAAACACCATATATTTT. Translating it yields CASSRNSEVGNTIYF. The whole variable domain, remainder taken from reference TRBV5-5 and TRBJ1-3, is DAGVTQSPTHLIKTRGQQVTLRCSPISGHKSVSWYQQVLGQGPQFIFQYYEKEERGRGNFPDRFSARQFPNYSSELNVNALLLGDSALYLCASSRNSEVGNTIYFGEGSWLTVV.

V gene TRBV19 combines with J gene TRBJ1-4; 8 positions agree with TRBD1. Germline CDR1 reads LNHDA; CDR2 reads SQIVND (reference sequence). The CDR3 extends over 15 amino acids. J was trimmed by 12 bases and V by 7 bases; bases with no gene match: 16. CDR3 amino acids: CASIPTQGALGELFF. CDR3 DNA sequence: TGTGCCAGTATTCCGACTCAGGGGGCGTTAGGAGAACTGTTTTTT.

The rearrangement links TRBV7-6 to TRBJ2-3; TRBD2 matches at 8 bases. The junction had 2 bases not matched to a gene; V was cut back by 5 bases and J by 4 bases. The CDR3 spans 13 residues. Germline V gene lookup returns CDR1 SGHVS and CDR2 FNYEAQ. DNA for the CDR3: TGTGCCAGCAGCACAGCGGGGGCAGATACGCAGTATTTT. Residues: CASSTAGADTQYF.

In this sample, this clone turned up once. This sequence joins TRBV29-1 and TRBJ2-3; 11 bases match TRBD2. From germline, CDR1 is SQVTM and CDR2 ANQGSEA. V lost 8 bases to trimming and J lost 2 bases; unmatched junction nucleotides: 6. The CDR3 runs 14 residues. Here the CDR3 reads CSISSGRITDTQYF. CDR3 in DNA: TGCAGCATATCTAGCGGGAGGATCACAGATACGCAGTATTTT.

V gene TRBV7-9 combines with J gene TRBJ2-5; D might be TRBD1 or TRBD2, each matching 5 bases. V lost 8 bases, J lost 5 bases, and 21 bases lay in between. The CDR3 is 15 amino acids. CDR1 and CDR2 from the germline V gene are SEHNR and FQNEAQ (reference sequence). As DNA, the CDR3 is TGTGCCAGCGCCTCGAGGGGTTCCCTTTCGGAGACCCAGTACTTC. It specifies CASASRGSLSETQYF. Supplemented by reference TRBV7-9 and TRBJ2-5, the full variable domain reads DTGVSQNPRHKITKRGQNVTFRCDPISEHNRLYWYRQTLGQGPEFLTYFQNEAQLEKSRLLSDRFSAERPKGSFSTLEIQRTEQGDSAMYLCASASRGSLSETQYFGPGTRLLVL.

The chain recombines TRBV30 with TRBJ2-5; TRBD2 matches 9 bases. V was clipped by 2 bases and J by 0 bases; unmatched bases: 4. CDR1 and CDR2 from the germline V gene are GTSNPN and SVGIG (reference sequence). The CDR3 covers 15 residues. In DNA form, the CDR3 reads TGTGCCTGGAGTAAGGGCGGGAGGGACCAAGAGACCCAGTACTTC. Translating gives CAWSKGGRDQETQYF.